The clone carrying this TCR beta chain was seen a handful of times. The antigen remains undetermined. 13 Jbeta primers and 60 Vbeta primers were used for the PCR. Repertoires were generated with immunoSEQ multiplex PCR, while TCRdb's copy carries only in-frame clones and drops some. The top ten hold roughly a tenth of the sample, which has 120,000 or so clones, around 80% seen once. The data stem from a study of cytomegalovirus exposure and HLA in healthy donors. Findings and limits, study-wide: Later analysis identified several of the most significant clusters that appeared linked to common viral pathogens. In a later analysis, TCR beta V- and J-gene trimming showed a link to a missense DCLRE1C variant. Most CMV-associated TCR beta chains were later found to appear HLA-restricted.

The CDR3 is 14 amino acids. V was shortened by 7 bases and J by 0 bases, with 13 bases between the two germline ends. Germline CDR1 is SGHAT and CDR2 is FQNNGV. The gene calls are TRBV11-2 and TRBJ2-7; D possibly corresponds to TRBD1 (6 bases). The receptor was derived from a young man in good health and CMV-seropositive. Sequences were obtained from PBMCs. The CDR3 DNA is TGTGCCAGCACCACAGGGTACCCCTCCTACGAGCAGTACTTC. Translation: CASTTGYPSYEQYF.